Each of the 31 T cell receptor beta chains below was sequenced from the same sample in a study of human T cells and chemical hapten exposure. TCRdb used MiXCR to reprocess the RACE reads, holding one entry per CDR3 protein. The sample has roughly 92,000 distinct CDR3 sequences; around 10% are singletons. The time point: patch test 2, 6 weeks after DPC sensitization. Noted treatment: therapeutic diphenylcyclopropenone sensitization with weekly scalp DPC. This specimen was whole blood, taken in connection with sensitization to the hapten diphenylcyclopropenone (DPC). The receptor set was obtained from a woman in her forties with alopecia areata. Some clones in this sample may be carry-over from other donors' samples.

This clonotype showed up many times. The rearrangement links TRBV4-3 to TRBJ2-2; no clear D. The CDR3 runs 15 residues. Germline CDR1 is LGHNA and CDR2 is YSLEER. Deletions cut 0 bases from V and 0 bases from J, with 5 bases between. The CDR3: CASSQDRANTGELFF. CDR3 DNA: TGCGCCAGCAGCCAAGACCGGGCGAACACCGGGGAGCTGTTTTTT.

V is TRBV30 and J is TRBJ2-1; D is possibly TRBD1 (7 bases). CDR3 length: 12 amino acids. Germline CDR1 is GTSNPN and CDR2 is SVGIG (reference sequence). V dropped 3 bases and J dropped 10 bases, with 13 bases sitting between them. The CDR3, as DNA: TGTGCCTGGAGGCAGGGGGGACGGGAGCAGTTCTTC. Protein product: CAWRQGGREQFF.

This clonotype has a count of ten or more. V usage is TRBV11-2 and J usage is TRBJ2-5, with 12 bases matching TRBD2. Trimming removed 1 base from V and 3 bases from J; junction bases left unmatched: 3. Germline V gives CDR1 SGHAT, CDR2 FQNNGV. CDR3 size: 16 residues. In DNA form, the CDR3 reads TGTGCCAGCAGCTTAGTGACTAGCGGGGGAAAAGAGACCCAGTACTTC. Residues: CASSLVTSGGKETQYF.

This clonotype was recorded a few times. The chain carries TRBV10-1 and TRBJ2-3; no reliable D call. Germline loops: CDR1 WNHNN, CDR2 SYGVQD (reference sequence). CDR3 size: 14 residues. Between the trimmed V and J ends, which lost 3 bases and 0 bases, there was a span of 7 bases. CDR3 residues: CASSDGGSTDTQYF. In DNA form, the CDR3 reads TGCGCCAGCAGTGATGGCGGTAGCACAGATACGCAGTATTTT.

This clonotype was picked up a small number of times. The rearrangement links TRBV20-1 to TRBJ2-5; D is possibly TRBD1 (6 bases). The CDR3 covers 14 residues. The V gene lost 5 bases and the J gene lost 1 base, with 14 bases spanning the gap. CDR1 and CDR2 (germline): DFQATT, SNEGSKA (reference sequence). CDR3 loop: CSAPPTGAQETQYF. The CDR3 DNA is TGCAGTGCTCCCCCGACAGGAGCCCAAGAGACCCAGTACTTC.

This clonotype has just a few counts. The CDR3 region is CASSMDPTPRYEQYF. DNA for the CDR3: TGTGCCAGCAGCATGGACCCTACCCCCCGGTACGAGCAGTACTTC. The chain joins TRBV5-4 to TRBJ2-7; D is unresolved. Germline values: CDR1 SGHNT, CDR2 YYREEE (reference sequence). Trimming shortened V by 4 bases and J by 4 bases, and 18 bases separated the two germline ends. The length of the CDR3 is 15 residues.

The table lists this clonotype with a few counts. CDR3 in amino acids: CASSPRLAGANEQFF. Here the CDR3 DNA reads TGTGCCAGCTCACCGCGACTAGCGGGAGCGAATGAGCAGTTCTTC. The chain carries TRBV18 and TRBJ2-1, with TRBD2 identical over 12 bases. The germline V gene has CDR1 KGHSH and CDR2 LQKENI. Trimming removed 3 bases from V and 7 bases from J; junction bases left unmatched: 4. The length of the CDR3 is 15 residues. The full variable domain, with the rest looked up from reference TRBV18 and TRBJ2-1, is NAGVMQNPRHLVRRRGQEARLRCSPMKGHSHVYWYRQLPEEGLKFMVYLQKENIIDESGMPKERFSAEFPKEGPSILRIQQVVRGDSAAYFCASSPRLAGANEQFFGPGTRLTVL.

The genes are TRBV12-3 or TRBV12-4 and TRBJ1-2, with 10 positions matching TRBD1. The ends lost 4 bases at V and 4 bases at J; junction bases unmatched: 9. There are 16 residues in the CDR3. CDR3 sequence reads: CASSSGTGADFYGYTF. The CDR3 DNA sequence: TGTGCCAGCAGTTCCGGGACAGGGGCGGACTTCTATGGCTACACCTTC.

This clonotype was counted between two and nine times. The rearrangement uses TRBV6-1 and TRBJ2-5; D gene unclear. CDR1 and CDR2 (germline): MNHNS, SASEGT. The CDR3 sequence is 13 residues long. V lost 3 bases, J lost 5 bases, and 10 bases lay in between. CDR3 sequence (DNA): TGTGCCAGCAGTGACCTTGCGTACGAGACCCAGTACTTC. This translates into CASSDLAYETQYF.

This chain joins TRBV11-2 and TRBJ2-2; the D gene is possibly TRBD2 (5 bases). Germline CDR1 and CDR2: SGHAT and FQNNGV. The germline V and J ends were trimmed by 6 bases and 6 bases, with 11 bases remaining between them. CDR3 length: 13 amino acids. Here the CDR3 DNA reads TGTGCCAGCAGTCCCGGAGGCCCCGGGGAGCTGTTTTTT. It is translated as CASSPGGPGELFF.

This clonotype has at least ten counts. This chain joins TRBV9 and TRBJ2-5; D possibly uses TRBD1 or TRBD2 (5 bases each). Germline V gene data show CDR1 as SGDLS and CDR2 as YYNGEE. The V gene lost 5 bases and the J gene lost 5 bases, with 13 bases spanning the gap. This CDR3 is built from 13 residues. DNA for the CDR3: TGTGCCAGCAGTCTAGGGGAGAAGGAGACCCAGTACTTC. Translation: CASSLGEKETQYF.

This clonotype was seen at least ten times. The chain's CDR3 is CASSPGPPKQFF. In nucleotides, the CDR3 is TGTGCCAGCAGCCCCGGGCCCCCCAAGCAGTTCTTC. The genes are TRBV9 and TRBJ2-1, with D hard to call. Germline CDR1 SGDLS, CDR2 YYNGEE. The ends were cut back, 4 bases at V and 11 bases at J, with 13 bases in the middle. This CDR3 region has 12 residues. The entire variable domain, with the rest obtained from reference TRBV9 and TRBJ2-1, is as follows: DSGVTQTPKHLITATGQRVTLRCSPRSGDLSVYWYQQSLDQGLQFLIQYYNGEERAKGNILERFSAQQFPDLHSELNLSSLELGDSALYFCASSPGPPKQFFGPGTRLTVL.

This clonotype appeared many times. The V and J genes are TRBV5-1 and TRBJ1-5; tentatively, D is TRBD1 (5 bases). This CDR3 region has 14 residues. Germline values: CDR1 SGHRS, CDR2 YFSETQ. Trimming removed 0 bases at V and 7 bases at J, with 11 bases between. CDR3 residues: CASSLGGRGQPQHF. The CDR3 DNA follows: TGCGCCAGCAGCTTGGGGGGGAGAGGGCAGCCCCAGCATTTT.

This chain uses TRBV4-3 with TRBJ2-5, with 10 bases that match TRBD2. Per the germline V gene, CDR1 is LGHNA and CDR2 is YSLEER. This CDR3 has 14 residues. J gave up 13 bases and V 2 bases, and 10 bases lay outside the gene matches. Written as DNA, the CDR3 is TGCGCCAGCAGCCAAACCACTAGCGGGGCCCCTCCGTACTTC. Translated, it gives CASSQTTSGAPPYF.

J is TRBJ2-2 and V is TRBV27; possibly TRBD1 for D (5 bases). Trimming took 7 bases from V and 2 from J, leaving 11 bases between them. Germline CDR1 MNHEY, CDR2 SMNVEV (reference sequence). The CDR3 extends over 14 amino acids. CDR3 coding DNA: TGTGCCAGCACACGGACAAGCAACACCGGGGAGCTGTTTTTT. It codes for CASTRTSNTGELFF.

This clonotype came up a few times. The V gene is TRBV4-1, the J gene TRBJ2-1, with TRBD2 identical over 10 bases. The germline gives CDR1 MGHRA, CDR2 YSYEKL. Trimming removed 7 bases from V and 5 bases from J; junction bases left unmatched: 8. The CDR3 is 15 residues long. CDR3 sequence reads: CASTTLAGENNEQFF. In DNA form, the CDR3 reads TGCGCCAGCACCACTCTAGCGGGAGAGAACAATGAGCAGTTCTTC.

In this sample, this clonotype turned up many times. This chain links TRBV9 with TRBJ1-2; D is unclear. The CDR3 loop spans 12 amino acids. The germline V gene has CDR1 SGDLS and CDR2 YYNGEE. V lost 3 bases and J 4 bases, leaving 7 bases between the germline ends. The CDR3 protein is CASSARAYGYTF. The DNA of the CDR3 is TGTGCCAGCAGCGCCCGGGCCTATGGCTACACCTTC. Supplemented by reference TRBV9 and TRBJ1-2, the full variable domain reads DSGVTQTPKHLITATGQRVTLRCSPRSGDLSVYWYQQSLDQGLQFLIQYYNGEERAKGNILERFSAQQFPDLHSELNLSSLELGDSALYFCASSARAYGYTFGSGTRLTVV.

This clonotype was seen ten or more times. The CDR3 region is CASATSFSNTEAFF. The CDR3 DNA reads TGTGCCAGCGCGACCTCTTTCTCGAACACTGAAGCTTTCTTT. The chain recombines TRBV6-5 with TRBJ1-1; no clear D. This CDR3 spans 14 amino acids. Trimming removed 8 bases at V and 1 base at J, with 14 bases between. From germline, CDR1 is MNHEY and CDR2 SVGAGI.

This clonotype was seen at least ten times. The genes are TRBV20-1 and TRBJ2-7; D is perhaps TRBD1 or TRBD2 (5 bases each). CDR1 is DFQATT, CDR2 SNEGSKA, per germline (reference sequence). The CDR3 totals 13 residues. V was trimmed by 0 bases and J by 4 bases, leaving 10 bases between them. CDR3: CSAREGTKYEQYF. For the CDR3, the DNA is TGCAGTGCTAGAGAAGGGACGAAATACGAGCAGTACTTC.

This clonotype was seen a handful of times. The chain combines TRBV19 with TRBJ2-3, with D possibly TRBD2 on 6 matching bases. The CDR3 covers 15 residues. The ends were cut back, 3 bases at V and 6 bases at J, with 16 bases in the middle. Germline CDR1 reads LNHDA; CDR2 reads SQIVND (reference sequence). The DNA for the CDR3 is TGTGCCAGTAGTATTATGCGGGACCCCCTGGATACGCAGTATTTT. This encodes CASSIMRDPLDTQYF.

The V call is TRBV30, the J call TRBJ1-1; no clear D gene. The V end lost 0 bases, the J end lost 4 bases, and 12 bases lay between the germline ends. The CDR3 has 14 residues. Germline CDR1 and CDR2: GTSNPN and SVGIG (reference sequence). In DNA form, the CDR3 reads TGTGCCTGGAGTGTGAGCGGGCTGGGCACTGAAGCTTTCTTT. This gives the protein CAWSVSGLGTEAFF.

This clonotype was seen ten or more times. The DNA of the CDR3 is TGCGCCAGCAGTGAGTCTGCAGATACGCAGTATTTT. Translating it yields CASSESADTQYF. This chain links TRBV10-1 with TRBJ2-3; the D is unclear. V was clipped by 0 bases and J by 4 bases, with 2 bases between them. The germline V gene has CDR1 WNHNN and CDR2 SYGVQD (reference sequence). The length of the CDR3 is 12 residues.

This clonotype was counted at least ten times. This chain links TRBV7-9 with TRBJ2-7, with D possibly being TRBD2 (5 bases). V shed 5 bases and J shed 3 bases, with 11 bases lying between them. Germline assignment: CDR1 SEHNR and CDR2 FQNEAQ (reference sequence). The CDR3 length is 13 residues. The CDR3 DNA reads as TGTGCCAGCAGCCTATCCGGGGTCTACGAGCAGTACTTC. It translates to CASSLSGVYEQYF. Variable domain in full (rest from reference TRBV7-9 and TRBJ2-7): DTGVSQNPRHKITKRGQNVTFRCDPISEHNRLYWYRQTLGQGPEFLTYFQNEAQLEKSRLLSDRFSAERPKGSFSTLEIQRTEQGDSAMYLCASSLSGVYEQYFGPGTRLTVT.

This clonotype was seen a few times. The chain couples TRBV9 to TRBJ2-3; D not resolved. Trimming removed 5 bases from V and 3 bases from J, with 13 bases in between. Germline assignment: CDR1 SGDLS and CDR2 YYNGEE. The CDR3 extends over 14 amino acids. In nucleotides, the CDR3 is TGTGCCAGCAGTGCCAGACCGAAGACAGATACGCAGTATTTT. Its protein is CASSARPKTDTQYF. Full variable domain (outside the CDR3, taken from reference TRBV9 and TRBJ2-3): DSGVTQTPKHLITATGQRVTLRCSPRSGDLSVYWYQQSLDQGLQFLIQYYNGEERAKGNILERFSAQQFPDLHSELNLSSLELGDSALYFCASSARPKTDTQYFGPGTRLTVL.

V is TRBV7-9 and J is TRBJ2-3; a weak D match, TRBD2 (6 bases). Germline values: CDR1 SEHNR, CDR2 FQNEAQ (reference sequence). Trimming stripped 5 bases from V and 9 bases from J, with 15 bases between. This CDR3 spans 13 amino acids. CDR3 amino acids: CASSKTSTGTQYF. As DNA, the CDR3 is TGTGCCAGCAGCAAGACTAGTACGGGCACGCAGTATTTT. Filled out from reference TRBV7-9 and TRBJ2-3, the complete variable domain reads DTGVSQNPRHKITKRGQNVTFRCDPISEHNRLYWYRQTLGQGPEFLTYFQNEAQLEKSRLLSDRFSAERPKGSFSTLEIQRTEQGDSAMYLCASSKTSTGTQYFGPGTRLTVL.

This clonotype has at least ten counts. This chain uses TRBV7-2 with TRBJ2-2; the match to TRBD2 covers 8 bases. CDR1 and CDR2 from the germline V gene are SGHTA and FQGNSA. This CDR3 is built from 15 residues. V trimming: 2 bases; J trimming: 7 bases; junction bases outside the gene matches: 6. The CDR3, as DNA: TGTGCCAGCAGCTTAAGACTAGCGAGTAACGGGGAGCTGTTTTTT. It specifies CASSLRLASNGELFF.

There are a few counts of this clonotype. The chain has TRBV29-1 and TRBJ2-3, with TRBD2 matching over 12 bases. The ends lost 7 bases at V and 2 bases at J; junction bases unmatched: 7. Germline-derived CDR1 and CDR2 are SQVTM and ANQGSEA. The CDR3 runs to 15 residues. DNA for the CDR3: TGCAGCGGGAATAGACTAGCGGGGGTCACAGATACGCAGTATTTT. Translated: CSGNRLAGVTDTQYF.

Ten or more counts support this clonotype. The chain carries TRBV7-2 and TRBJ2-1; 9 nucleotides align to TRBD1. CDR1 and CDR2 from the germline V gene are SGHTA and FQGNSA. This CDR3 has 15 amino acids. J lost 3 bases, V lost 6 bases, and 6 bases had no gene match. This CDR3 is CASRRDRVIYNEQFF. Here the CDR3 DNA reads TGTGCCAGCAGGCGGGACAGGGTCATCTACAATGAGCAGTTCTTC.

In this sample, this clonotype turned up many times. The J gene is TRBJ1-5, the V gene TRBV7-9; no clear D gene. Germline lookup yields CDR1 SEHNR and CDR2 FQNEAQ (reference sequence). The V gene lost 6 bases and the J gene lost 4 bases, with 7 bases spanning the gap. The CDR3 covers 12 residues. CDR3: CASRLGNQPQHF. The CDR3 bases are TGTGCCAGCAGGTTGGGGAATCAGCCCCAGCATTTT.

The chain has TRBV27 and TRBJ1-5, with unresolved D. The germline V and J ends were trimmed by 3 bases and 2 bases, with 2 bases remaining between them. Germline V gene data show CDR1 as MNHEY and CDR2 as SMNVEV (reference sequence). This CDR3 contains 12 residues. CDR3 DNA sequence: TGTGCCAGCAGTTTTCGCAATCAGCCCCAGCATTTT. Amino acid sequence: CASSFRNQPQHF.

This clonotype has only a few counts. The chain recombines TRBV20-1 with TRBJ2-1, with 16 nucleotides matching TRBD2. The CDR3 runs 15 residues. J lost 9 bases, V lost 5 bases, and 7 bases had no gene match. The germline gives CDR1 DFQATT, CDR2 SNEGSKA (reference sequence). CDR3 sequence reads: CSASSGLAGGSEQFF. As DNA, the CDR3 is TGCAGTGCTTCTTCGGGACTAGCGGGGGGGAGTGAGCAGTTCTTC.